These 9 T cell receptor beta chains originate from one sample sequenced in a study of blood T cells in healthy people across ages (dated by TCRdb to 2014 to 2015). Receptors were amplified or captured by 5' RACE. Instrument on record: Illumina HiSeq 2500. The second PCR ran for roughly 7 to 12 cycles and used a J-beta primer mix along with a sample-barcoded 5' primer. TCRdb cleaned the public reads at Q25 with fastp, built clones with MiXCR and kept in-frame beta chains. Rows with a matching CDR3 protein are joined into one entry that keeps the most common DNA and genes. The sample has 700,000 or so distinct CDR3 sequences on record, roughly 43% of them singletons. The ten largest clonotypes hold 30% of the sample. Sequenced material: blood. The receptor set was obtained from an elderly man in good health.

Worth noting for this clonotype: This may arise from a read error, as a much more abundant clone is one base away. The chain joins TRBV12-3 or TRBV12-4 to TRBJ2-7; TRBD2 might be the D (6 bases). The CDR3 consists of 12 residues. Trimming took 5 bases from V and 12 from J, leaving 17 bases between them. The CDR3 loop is CASSLSGEVPYF. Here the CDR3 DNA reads TGTGCCAGCAGTCTGTCGGGGGAAGTCCCGTACTTC.

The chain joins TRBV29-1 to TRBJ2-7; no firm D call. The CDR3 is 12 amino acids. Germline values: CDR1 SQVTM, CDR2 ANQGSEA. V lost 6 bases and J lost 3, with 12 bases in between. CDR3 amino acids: CSVRRNNYEQYF. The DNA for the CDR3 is TGCAGCGTGAGACGGAATAACTACGAGCAGTACTTC.

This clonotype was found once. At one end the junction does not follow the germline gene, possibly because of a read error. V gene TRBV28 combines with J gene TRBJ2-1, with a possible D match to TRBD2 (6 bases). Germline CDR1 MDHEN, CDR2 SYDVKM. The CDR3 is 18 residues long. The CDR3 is CASSFPPTRSEGYNEQFF. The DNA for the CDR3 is TGTGCCAGTAGTTTCCCCCCGACCCGGTCGGAGGGTTACAATGAGCAGTTCTTC.

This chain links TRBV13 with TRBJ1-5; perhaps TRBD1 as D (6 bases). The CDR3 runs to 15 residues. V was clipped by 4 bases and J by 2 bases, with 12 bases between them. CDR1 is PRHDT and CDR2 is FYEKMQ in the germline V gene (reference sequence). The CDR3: CASSSRGGGNQPQHF. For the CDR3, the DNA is TGTGCCAGCAGCTCCAGGGGCGGGGGCAATCAGCCCCAGCATTTT.

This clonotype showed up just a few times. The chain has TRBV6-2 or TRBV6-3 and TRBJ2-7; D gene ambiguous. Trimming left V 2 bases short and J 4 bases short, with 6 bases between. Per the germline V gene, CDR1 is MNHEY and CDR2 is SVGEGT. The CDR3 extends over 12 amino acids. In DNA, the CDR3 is TGTGCCAGCAGTTACCGACTTTACGAGCAGTACTTC. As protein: CASSYRLYEQYF.

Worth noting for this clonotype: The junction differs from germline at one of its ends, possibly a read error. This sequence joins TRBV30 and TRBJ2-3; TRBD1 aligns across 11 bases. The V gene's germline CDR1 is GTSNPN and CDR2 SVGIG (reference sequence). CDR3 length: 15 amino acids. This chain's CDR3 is CAWSSGQGGTDTQYF. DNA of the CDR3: TGTGCCTGGAGTTCGGGACAGGGGGGCACAGATACACAGTATTTT.

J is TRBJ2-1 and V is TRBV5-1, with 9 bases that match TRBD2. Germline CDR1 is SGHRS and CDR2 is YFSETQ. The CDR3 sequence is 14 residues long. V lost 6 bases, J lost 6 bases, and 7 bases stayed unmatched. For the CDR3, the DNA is TGCGCCAGCATCCCAATAGCGGGAGCCAATGAGCAGTTCTTC. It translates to CASIPIAGANEQFF.

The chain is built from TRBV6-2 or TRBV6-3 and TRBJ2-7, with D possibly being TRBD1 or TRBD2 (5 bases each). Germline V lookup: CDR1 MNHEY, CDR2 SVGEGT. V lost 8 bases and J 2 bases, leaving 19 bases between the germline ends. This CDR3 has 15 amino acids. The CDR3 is CASQLFGTGTYEQYF. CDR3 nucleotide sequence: TGTGCCAGCCAGTTATTTGGGACGGGAACCTACGAGCAGTACTTC.

In nucleotides, the CDR3 is TGCAGCGTTGAAGTGCAACAGATTGAGCAGTTCTTC. It specifies CSVEVQQIEQFF. The chain has TRBV29-1 and TRBJ2-1; D is ambiguous. This CDR3 region has 12 residues. Germline-derived CDR1 and CDR2 are SQVTM and ANQGSEA. Trimming cost V 1 base and J 9 bases, with 10 bases left between them.